This T cell receptor (beta chain) was found in a study of cytomegalovirus exposure and HLA in healthy donors. Worth noting for this clone: No antigen is known for it.

The study, taken as a whole, reports: It was reported in a later analysis that an Asian-associated ancestry cluster showed fewer N-insertions than the roughly 620-donor mean.

PCR was performed using 60 Vbeta and 13 Jbeta primers. Authors' processing steps: About 9.9 million of the about 80 million unique TCR beta chains counted in a later analysis were shared. Only in-frame clones appear in the TCRdb table, and some are missing; sequencing was by immunoSEQ multiplex PCR. V and J calls and clone size come straight from that table; D and trimming were deduced from the DNA. The data hold about 52,000 clones, with 65% to 85% observed a single time. Sequenced material: PBMCs. The origin of this receptor is a man between 18 and 29 years old in good health and CMV-seronegative.

CDR3 DNA sequence: TGTGCCAGCAGAGCCACCGGGACAGGGGGCGGCTACACCTTC. Its protein product is CASRATGTGGGYTF. The chain couples TRBV6-5 to TRBJ1-2, with TRBD1 matching 12 bases. Losses at the gene ends were 6 bases for V and 8 bases for J; bases not matched to a gene: 7. Germline-derived CDR1 and CDR2 are MNHEY and SVGAGI. This CDR3 spans 14 amino acids.